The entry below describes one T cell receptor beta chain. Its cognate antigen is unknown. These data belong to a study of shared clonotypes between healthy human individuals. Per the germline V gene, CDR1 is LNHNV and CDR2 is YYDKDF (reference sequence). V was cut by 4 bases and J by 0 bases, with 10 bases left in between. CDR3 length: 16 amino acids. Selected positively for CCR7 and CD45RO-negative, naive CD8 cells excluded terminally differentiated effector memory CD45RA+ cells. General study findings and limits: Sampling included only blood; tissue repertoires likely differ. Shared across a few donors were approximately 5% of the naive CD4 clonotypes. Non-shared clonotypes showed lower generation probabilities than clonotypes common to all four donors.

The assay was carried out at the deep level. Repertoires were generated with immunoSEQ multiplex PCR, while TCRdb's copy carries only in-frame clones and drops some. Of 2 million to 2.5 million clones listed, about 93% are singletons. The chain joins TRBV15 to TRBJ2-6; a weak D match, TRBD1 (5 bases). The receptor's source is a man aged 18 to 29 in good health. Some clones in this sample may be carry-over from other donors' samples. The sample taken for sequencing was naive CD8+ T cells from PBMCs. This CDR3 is CATSIRVISGANVLTF. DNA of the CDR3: TGTGCCACCAGCATCAGGGTTATCTCTGGGGCCAACGTCCTGACTTTC.